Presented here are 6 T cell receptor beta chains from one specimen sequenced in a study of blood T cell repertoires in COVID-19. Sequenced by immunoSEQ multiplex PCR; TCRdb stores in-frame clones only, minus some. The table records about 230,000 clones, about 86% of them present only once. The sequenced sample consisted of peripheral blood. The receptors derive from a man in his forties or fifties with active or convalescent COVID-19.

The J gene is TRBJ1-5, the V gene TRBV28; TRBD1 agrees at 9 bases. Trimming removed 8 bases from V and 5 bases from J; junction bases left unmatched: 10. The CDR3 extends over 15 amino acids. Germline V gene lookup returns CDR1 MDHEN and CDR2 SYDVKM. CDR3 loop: CASSQPGQGHQPQHF. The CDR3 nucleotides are TGTGCCAGCTCCCAGCCGGGACAGGGTCATCAGCCCCAGCATTTT.

The CDR3 here is CASSYAGGPSTDTQYF. The DNA for the CDR3 is TGTGCCAGCAGCTATGCGGGGGGCCCAAGCACAGATACGCAGTATTTT. The chain links TRBV7-6 to TRBJ2-3; TRBD2 agrees at 8 bases. Trimming cost V 4 bases and J 0 bases; bases outside gene matches: 6. CDR3 size: 16 residues. CDR1 is SGHVS and CDR2 is FNYEAQ in the germline V gene.

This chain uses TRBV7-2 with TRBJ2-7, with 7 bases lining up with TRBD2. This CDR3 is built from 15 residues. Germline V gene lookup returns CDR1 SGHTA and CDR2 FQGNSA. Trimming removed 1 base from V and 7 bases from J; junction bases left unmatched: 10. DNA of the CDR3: TGTGCCAGCAGCTTAGATCGGGGGGACCTGGGGGAGCAGTACTTC. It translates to CASSLDRGDLGEQYF.

CDR3 nucleotides: TGTGCCAGCAGACTCGGACAGGGATCCACCGGGGAGCTGTTTTTT. Its translation: CASRLGQGSTGELFF. The chain uses TRBV5-6 and TRBJ2-2; 8 positions agree with TRBD1. V trimming: 5 bases; J trimming: 4 bases; junction bases outside the gene matches: 7. The length of the CDR3 is 15 residues. Per the germline V gene, CDR1 is SGHDT and CDR2 is YYEEEE.

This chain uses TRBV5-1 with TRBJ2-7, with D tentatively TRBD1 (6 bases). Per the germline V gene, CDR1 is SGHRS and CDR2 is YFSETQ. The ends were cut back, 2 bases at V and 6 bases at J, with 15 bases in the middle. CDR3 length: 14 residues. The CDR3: CASSFGPRGGEQYF. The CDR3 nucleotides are TGCGCCAGCAGCTTTGGGCCCCGAGGGGGCGAGCAGTACTTC.

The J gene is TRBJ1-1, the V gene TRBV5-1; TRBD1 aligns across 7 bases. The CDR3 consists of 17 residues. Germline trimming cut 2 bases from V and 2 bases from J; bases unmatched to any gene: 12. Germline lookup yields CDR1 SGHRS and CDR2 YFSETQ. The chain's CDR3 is CASSFGDRRGGNTEAFF. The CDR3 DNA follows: TGCGCCAGCAGCTTCGGAGATAGAAGAGGGGGCAACACTGAAGCTTTCTTT. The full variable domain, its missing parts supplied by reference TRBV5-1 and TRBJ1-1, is KAGVTQTPRYLIKTRGQQVTLSCSPISGHRSVSWYQQTPGQGLQFLFEYFSETQRNKGNFPGRFSGRQFSNSRSEMNVSTLELGDSALYLCASSFGDRRGGNTEAFFGQGTRLTVV.